The 31 T cell receptor beta chains in this list originate from one sample, sequenced in a study of cytomegalovirus exposure and HLA in healthy donors. The PCR made use of 60 Vbeta and 13 Jbeta primers. Using immunoSEQ multiplex PCR, the repertoire was profiled, and TCRdb retains in-frame clones only, with some absent. The data show some 150,000 clones, 77% seen once. Sequencing was carried out using PBMCs. These receptors came from a female donor in good health and CMV-seronegative.

The chain employs TRBV5-6 and TRBJ1-6; 7 positions match TRBD1. Germline values: CDR1 SGHDT, CDR2 YYEEEE. Unmatched junction bases numbered 7, after V lost 0 bases and J lost 1 base. The CDR3 has 18 residues. CDR3 residues: CASSLVGQADSYNSPLHF. The CDR3 nucleotides are TGTGCCAGCAGCTTGGTCGGACAGGCGGATTCCTATAATTCACCCCTCCACTTT. The variable domain in full, completed from reference TRBV5-6 and TRBJ1-6, reads DAGVTQSPTHLIKTRGQQVTLRCSPKSGHDTVSWYQQALGQGPQFIFQYYEEEERQRGNFPDRFSGHQFPNYSSELNVNALLLGDSALYLCASSLVGQADSYNSPLHFGNGTRLTVT.

V gene TRBV28 combines with J gene TRBJ1-2; TRBD1 matches at 11 bases. After removal of 2 bases from V and 6 bases from J, the junction contained 5 bases not matched to a gene. CDR1 and CDR2 (germline): MDHEN, SYDVKM. The CDR3 covers 15 residues. CDR3 sequence (DNA): TGTGCCAGCAGTTTAGGGACAGGGGGAAAGGATGGCTACACCTTC. It translates to CASSLGTGGKDGYTF.

The chain is built from TRBV19 and TRBJ1-4; 8 nucleotides align to TRBD1. V gave up 5 bases and J gave up 8 bases; unmatched junction bases: 13. The CDR3 sequence is 16 residues long. The V gene's germline CDR1 is LNHDA and CDR2 SQIVND (reference sequence). Here the CDR3 DNA reads TGTGCCAGTAGTCCACTGTCGACAGGGGCGCGCGAAAAACTGTTTTTT. It translates to CASSPLSTGAREKLFF. Drawing the rest from reference TRBV19 and TRBJ1-4, the complete variable domain is DGGITQSPKYLFRKEGQNVTLSCEQNLNHDAMYWYRQDPGQGLRLIYYSQIVNDFQKGDIAEGYSVSREKKESFPLTVTSAQKNPTAFYLCASSPLSTGAREKLFFGSGTQLSVL.

The chain joins TRBV7-9 to TRBJ1-2; D remains unclear. This CDR3 is built from 15 residues. The germline V gene encodes CDR1 SEHNR and CDR2 FQNEAQ (reference sequence). Trimming shortened V by 2 bases and J by 4 bases, and 14 bases separated the two germline ends. CDR3 sequence (DNA): TGTGCCAGCAGCTTACACGAGGGATTTGGCTATGGCTACACCTTC. Translated: CASSLHEGFGYGYTF.

This clone was detected only once. The chain carries TRBV5-1 and TRBJ2-7; possible D gene TRBD2, 5 bases. The tail of the sequence fits TRBJ2-5 better, so the J call may be wrong. Looked up from germline, CDR1 is SGHRS and CDR2 is YFSETQ. This CDR3 has 12 residues. Here the CDR3 DNA reads TGCGCCAGCCGCGGCGGGTTAGAGACCCAGTACTTC. Protein product: CASRGGLETQYF.

The J gene is TRBJ1-4, the V gene TRBV15, with D maybe TRBD1 (5 bases). The ends were cut back, 4 bases at V and 9 bases at J, with 21 bases in the middle. Germline V gives CDR1 LNHNV, CDR2 YYDKDF (reference sequence). The CDR3 runs 16 residues. CDR3 in amino acids: CATSKQLSSRDKKLFF. The CDR3, as DNA: TGTGCCACCAGCAAGCAATTATCCAGCAGGGATAAAAAACTGTTTTTT.

This chain uses TRBV18 with TRBJ1-1, with a weak D call TRBD1 (5 bases). Per the germline V gene, CDR1 is KGHSH and CDR2 is LQKENI. V lost 2 bases to trimming and J lost 3 bases, with 13 bases between them. This CDR3 is 15 amino acids long. The CDR3 DNA reads as TGTGCCAGCTCACCAGCGGCGGGGCTGGACACTGAAGCTTTCTTT. Residues: CASSPAAGLDTEAFF.

CDR3 residues: CASSLGQGYPYEQYF. CDR3 sequence (DNA): TGTGCCAGCTCGTTAGGACAGGGCTACCCCTACGAGCAGTACTTC. The V and J genes are TRBV18 and TRBJ2-7; 8 bases map to TRBD1. The CDR3 is 15 amino acids. Germline V gene sequence: CDR1 KGHSH, CDR2 LQKENI. The V segment lost 6 bases and the J segment 2 bases; nucleotides outside the gene matches: 9.

The chain uses TRBV11-2 and TRBJ1-6, with D possibly TRBD1 on 5 matching bases. The CDR3 has 17 amino acids. CDR1 is SGHAT and CDR2 is FQNNGV in the germline V gene. V was clipped by 3 bases and J by 8 bases, with 20 bases between them. This chain's CDR3 is CASSLNRDFNGDSPLHF. The CDR3 DNA follows: TGTGCCAGCAGCTTGAACCGGGACTTCAATGGGGATTCACCCCTCCACTTT.

For the CDR3, the DNA is TGTGCCAGCTCACCACCGGGACAGAGCTCCTACGAGCAGTACTTC. It specifies CASSPPGQSSYEQYF. The chain employs TRBV18 and TRBJ2-7; 7 bases agree with TRBD1. CDR1 is KGHSH, CDR2 LQKENI, per germline. The length of the CDR3 is 15 residues. Trimming took 0 bases from V and 0 from J; bases not matched to a gene: 2. The whole variable domain, remainder taken from reference TRBV18 and TRBJ2-7, is NAGVMQNPRHLVRRRGQEARLRCSPMKGHSHVYWYRQLPEEGLKFMVYLQKENIIDESGMPKERFSAEFPKEGPSILRIQQVVRGDSAAYFCASSPPGQSSYEQYFGPGTRLTVT.

The gene calls are TRBV28 and TRBJ2-2; TRBD2 matches 11 bases. The V gene's germline CDR1 is MDHEN and CDR2 SYDVKM. The V segment lost 3 bases and the J segment 7 bases; nucleotides outside the gene matches: 4. The CDR3 has 15 residues. CDR3 amino acids: CASSFALAGGGELFF. The CDR3 DNA sequence: TGTGCCAGCAGTTTTGCCCTAGCGGGAGGCGGGGAGCTGTTTTTT.

Here the CDR3 reads CASSERQGSSTEAFF. In DNA, the CDR3 is TGTGCCAGCAGTGAACGACAGGGGTCGAGCACTGAAGCTTTCTTT. This chain uses TRBV25-1 with TRBJ1-1; 8 bases agree with TRBD1. This CDR3 spans 15 amino acids. The germline CDR1 and CDR2 sequences are MGHDK and SYGVNS. The V segment lost 2 bases and the J segment 4 bases; nucleotides outside the gene matches: 6.

In its sample, this clone was seen a few times. In DNA, the CDR3 is TGTGCCAGCAGCGGCGGGGATTACGAGCAGTACTTC. Residues: CASSGGDYEQYF. The V call is TRBV9, the J call TRBJ2-7, with D maybe TRBD2 (6 bases). Per the germline V gene, CDR1 is SGDLS and CDR2 is YYNGEE. Trimming left V 3 bases short and J 4 bases short, with 8 bases between. CDR3 size: 12 residues.

The chain is built from TRBV6-5 and TRBJ1-2; 12 nucleotides align to TRBD1. CDR1 MNHEY and CDR2 SVGAGI come from the germline V gene. Trimming took 2 bases from V and 8 from J; bases not matched to a gene: 9. This CDR3 has 16 residues. CDR3 sequence (DNA): TGTGCCAGCAGTTACAAAGGGGGACAGGGGGCGGGGGGCTACACCTTC. This translates into CASSYKGGQGAGGYTF.

The rearrangement links TRBV7-3 to TRBJ2-5; the D gene is possibly TRBD2 (5 bases). The length of the CDR3 is 15 residues. Germline values: CDR1 SGHTA, CDR2 FQGTGA. Between the trimmed V and J ends, which lost 2 bases and 5 bases, there was a span of 15 bases. The DNA for the CDR3 is TGTGCCAGCAGCTTATTGGGCCAAGCTAGCGAGACCCAGTACTTC. Residues: CASSLLGQASETQYF.

The gene calls are TRBV6-1 and TRBJ1-1; the D gene is possibly TRBD1 (6 bases). CDR3 length: 15 amino acids. Trimming left V 5 bases short and J 3 bases short, with 16 bases between. Germline-derived CDR1 and CDR2 are MNHNS and SASEGT. The CDR3 DNA follows: TGTGCCAGCAGTCAGACCGGGACACTTTACACTGAAGCTTTCTTT. Amino acid sequence: CASSQTGTLYTEAFF.

V and J are TRBV5-1 and TRBJ2-4; D perhaps matches TRBD1 (5 bases). V was shortened by 0 bases and J by 1 base, with 5 bases between the two germline ends. The germline V gene encodes CDR1 SGHRS and CDR2 YFSETQ. This CDR3 is 14 amino acids long. The DNA of the CDR3 is TGCGCCAGCAGCTTGGAGGGGGCCAAAAACATTCAGTACTTC. Translated: CASSLEGAKNIQYF.

The gene calls are TRBV7-9 and TRBJ2-3, with 8 bases lining up with TRBD2. From germline, CDR1 is SEHNR and CDR2 FQNEAQ (reference sequence). This CDR3 is built from 17 residues. Losses at the gene ends were 1 base for V and 6 bases for J; bases not matched to a gene: 12. The CDR3 nucleotides read TGTGCCAGCAGCTTAGGGGATGACGGGGGGGCGGAGGATACGCAGTATTTT. Its translation is CASSLGDDGGAEDTQYF.

The J gene is TRBJ2-1, the V gene TRBV25-1, with 7 positions matching TRBD1. Germline loops: CDR1 MGHDK, CDR2 SYGVNS. The CDR3 totals 15 residues. Trimming cost V 2 bases and J 4 bases; bases outside gene matches: 5. As DNA, the CDR3 is TGTGCCAGCAGTGAAGGACAGGTTCTTTACAATGAGCAGTTCTTC. The encoded protein is CASSEGQVLYNEQFF.

The V gene is TRBV30, the J gene TRBJ2-3, with TRBD2 matching 8 bases. This CDR3 spans 13 amino acids. From germline, CDR1 is GTSNPN and CDR2 SVGIG (reference sequence). Trimming at V came to 1 base and at J to 4 bases, leaving 1 base not matched to a gene. The CDR3, as DNA: TGTGCCTGGAGTGGCGGGGGGCCAGATACGCAGTATTTT. Translating gives CAWSGGGPDTQYF.

This chain connects TRBV11-2 to TRBJ2-7; the match to TRBD1 covers 10 bases. This CDR3 has 17 residues. CDR1 SGHAT and CDR2 FQNNGV come from the germline V gene. V was pared by 1 base and J by 5 bases, with 11 bases of the junction left unmatched. CDR3: CASSLAPGQGYIHEQYF. CDR3 nucleotides: TGTGCCAGCAGCTTAGCTCCGGGACAGGGGTATATCCACGAGCAGTACTTC.

The gene calls are TRBV6-1 and TRBJ1-3, with TRBD1 identical over 8 bases. This CDR3 region has 14 residues. Germline-derived CDR1 and CDR2 are MNHNS and SASEGT. Trimming took 5 bases from V and 6 from J; bases not matched to a gene: 6. The CDR3 DNA reads as TGTGCCAGCAGTCGACAGGGGCTAGAAAACACCATATATTTT. Its protein product is CASSRQGLENTIYF.

This chain's CDR3 is CASTVGLADNEQFF. For the CDR3, the DNA is TGTGCCAGCACAGTTGGCCTAGCGGACAATGAGCAGTTCTTC. V is TRBV7-6 and J is TRBJ2-1, with 7 bases aligning to TRBD2. Germline trimming cut 7 bases from V and 5 bases from J; bases unmatched to any gene: 8. The CDR3 loop spans 14 amino acids. Germline CDR1 reads SGHVS; CDR2 reads FNYEAQ.

V gene TRBV5-5 combines with J gene TRBJ2-3; 11 bases fit TRBD2. The germline CDR1 and CDR2 sequences are SGHKS and YYEKEE (reference sequence). The CDR3 covers 15 residues. V gave up 2 bases and J gave up 6 bases; unmatched junction bases: 5. CDR3 region: CASSFPTSGMDTQYF. CDR3 in DNA: TGTGCCAGCAGCTTTCCGACTAGCGGGATGGATACGCAGTATTTT.

The chain carries TRBV5-1 and TRBJ1-1, with a tentative D call TRBD1 (5 bases). The germline V and J ends were trimmed by 0 bases and 0 bases, with 9 bases remaining between them. The CDR3 runs to 15 residues. Per the germline V gene, CDR1 is SGHRS and CDR2 is YFSETQ. CDR3 nucleotides: TGCGCCAGCAGCTTGGTTGGGGCCCTGAACACTGAAGCTTTCTTT. This encodes CASSLVGALNTEAFF.

The chain has TRBV25-1 and TRBJ2-1; 9 bases match TRBD2. Germline V gives CDR1 MGHDK, CDR2 SYGVNS. V gave up 3 bases and J gave up 2 bases; unmatched junction bases: 2. The CDR3 covers 15 residues. The CDR3 here is CASSDSSGTYNEQFF. The CDR3 DNA follows: TGTGCCAGCAGTGATTCTAGCGGGACCTACAATGAGCAGTTCTTC.

The V gene is TRBV5-1, the J gene TRBJ2-1; possible D gene TRBD2, 6 bases. The germline V gene encodes CDR1 SGHRS and CDR2 YFSETQ. V lost 4 bases and J 4 bases, leaving 21 bases between the germline ends. CDR3 size: 17 residues. CDR3 residues: CASSVRLTSGAYNEQFF. CDR3 coding DNA: TGCGCCAGCAGCGTTCGCCTGACTAGTGGGGCATACAATGAGCAGTTCTTC.

V usage is TRBV28 and J usage is TRBJ1-1; 9 bases align to TRBD1. This CDR3 is built from 17 residues. V lost 5 bases and J lost 4; bases outside the gene matches: 14. CDR1 is MDHEN, CDR2 SYDVKM, per germline. The CDR3: CASSMNRDRVRITEAFF. The CDR3 nucleotides are TGTGCCAGCAGTATGAACCGGGACAGGGTTAGGATCACTGAAGCTTTCTTT.

The chain combines TRBV28 with TRBJ2-7; 8 bases map to TRBD2. Unmatched junction bases numbered 10, after V lost 4 bases and J lost 5 bases. There are 15 residues in the CDR3. CDR1 and CDR2 from the germline V gene are MDHEN and SYDVKM. The CDR3 region is CASSSTPGTSDEQYF. As DNA, the CDR3 is TGTGCCAGCAGTTCCACTCCCGGGACTAGTGACGAGCAGTACTTC.

This chain joins TRBV19 and TRBJ1-5; 7 bases match TRBD1. V lost 4 bases, J lost 7 bases, and 7 bases stayed unmatched. The germline V gene has CDR1 LNHDA and CDR2 SQIVND (reference sequence). The CDR3 contains 14 residues. The CDR3 sequence is CASSTGQRGQPQHF. CDR3 nucleotides: TGTGCCAGTAGTACGGGACAGCGGGGGCAGCCCCAGCATTTT.

This sequence joins TRBV27 and TRBJ2-7; tentatively, D is TRBD2 (6 bases). From germline, CDR1 is MNHEY and CDR2 SMNVEV (reference sequence). The CDR3 is made up of 13 amino acids. Trimming removed 7 bases from V and 2 bases from J, with 12 bases in between. In DNA form, the CDR3 reads TGTGCCAGCATGTCGGGCGGGGCCTACGAGCAGTACTTC. Its translation: CASMSGGAYEQYF.